Below are 8 T cell receptor beta chains sequenced from a single sample in a study of blood T cell repertoires in COVID-19. Sequencing used immunoSEQ multiplex PCR; TCRdb keeps in-frame clones, though not all of them. Here the sample spans under 200,000 clones, around 87% being singletons. Sequencing was carried out using peripheral blood. The receptors here all came from a middle-aged man with active or convalescent COVID-19.

This clone has more than one count but fewer than ten. The J gene is TRBJ2-7, the V gene TRBV6-5; 10 bases fit TRBD1. The V and J ends lost 6 bases and 9 bases, in that order; junction bases with no gene match: 14. This CDR3 contains 15 residues. Germline assignment: CDR1 MNHEY and CDR2 SVGAGI. In DNA form, the CDR3 reads TGTGCCAGCAGCCGCGTGCTCGGGACAGGGGTCGGGCAGTACTTC. Its translation: CASSRVLGTGVGQYF.

The chain employs TRBV10-3 and TRBJ2-3; 9 nucleotides agree with TRBD1. Trimming removed 2 bases from V and 6 bases from J; junction bases left unmatched: 3. Looked up from germline, CDR1 is ENHRY and CDR2 is SYGVKD. This CDR3 comprises 14 residues. The chain's CDR3 is CAISEGDRADTQYF. CDR3 bases: TGTGCCATCAGTGAGGGGGACAGGGCGGATACGCAGTATTTT.

This chain links TRBV3-1 (or the pseudogene TRBV3-2) with TRBJ2-2; D might be TRBD1 (6 bases). Looked up from germline, CDR1 is LGHDT and CDR2 is YNNKEL (reference sequence). The CDR3 runs 15 residues. V was pared by 1 base and J by 4 bases, with 10 bases between. CDR3 loop: CASSQAGAPTGELFF. The DNA for the CDR3 is TGTGCCAGCAGCCAAGCAGGGGCGCCCACCGGGGAGCTGTTTTTT.

The chain uses TRBV7-2 and TRBJ2-3; 7 bases are a match to TRBD2. The CDR3 sequence is 16 residues long. Germline assignment: CDR1 SGHTA and CDR2 FQGNSA. V was pared by 7 bases and J by 3 bases, with 13 bases of the junction left unmatched. The CDR3, as DNA: TGTGCCAGCACCCCTAGCGGTCCCTTTGGTACAGATACGCAGTATTTT. Amino acid sequence: CASTPSGPFGTDTQYF.

The J gene is TRBJ1-4, the V gene TRBV2; 7 bases are a match to TRBD1. The CDR3 has 14 residues. With 6 bases clipped from V and 7 bases from J, the junction kept 8 bases outside the gene matches. Germline V gene sequence: CDR1 SNHLY, CDR2 FYNNEI. CDR3 protein: CASRTQGTSEKLFF. CDR3 nucleotides: TGTGCCAGCAGGACACAGGGGACTTCTGAAAAACTGTTTTTT.

The V and J genes are TRBV9 and TRBJ2-7; D perhaps matches TRBD2 (6 bases). CDR1 is SGDLS and CDR2 is YYNGEE in the germline V gene. This CDR3 is built from 15 residues. Trimming stripped 0 bases from V and 1 base from J, with 11 bases between. CDR3 nucleotide sequence: TGTGCCAGCAGCGTAGGAGGAGGGACTTCCTACGAGCAGTACTTC. This translates into CASSVGGGTSYEQYF.

The chain employs TRBV5-1 and TRBJ1-5, with 7 bases aligning to TRBD1. Unmatched junction bases numbered 4, after V lost 4 bases and J lost 0 bases. CDR1 SGHRS and CDR2 YFSETQ come from the germline V gene. CDR3 size: 15 residues. In DNA form, the CDR3 reads TGCGCCAGCAGCCTACAGGGGTTTAGCAATCAGCCCCAGCATTTT. Translating gives CASSLQGFSNQPQHF.

The J gene is TRBJ1-5, the V gene TRBV24-1; a weak D match, TRBD1 (5 bases). The CDR3 totals 11 residues. Germline CDR1 KGHDR, CDR2 SFDVKD. Trimming took 9 bases from V and 3 from J, leaving 5 bases between them. Here the CDR3 DNA reads TGTGCCACCGGGGCCAATCAGCCCCAGCATTTT. Its protein is CATGANQPQHF.